This T cell receptor (beta chain) was captured by sequencing in a study of blood T cell repertoires in COVID-19. Germline assignment: CDR1 SGHRS and CDR2 YFSETQ. V gave up 4 bases and J gave up 7 bases; unmatched junction bases: 11. This CDR3 comprises 15 residues. The repertoire was sequenced with immunoSEQ multiplex PCR; TCRdb's copy has only in-frame clones and lacks some. The profile shows about 190,000 clones, more than 85% of them singletons. Sequencing was carried out using peripheral blood. This rearrangement joins TRBV5-1 to TRBJ2-7, with 10 bases fitting TRBD2. The TCR comes from a man younger than 45 with acute or convalescent COVID-19. The CDR3 spells CASSANSGGAIEQYF. In nucleotides, the CDR3 is TGCGCCAGCAGCGCCAACAGCGGGGGGGCGATAGAGCAGTACTTC.